The present entry profiles one T cell receptor (beta chain) with its context. The antigen remains undetermined. This specimen belongs to a study of T cell responses to AZD1222 COVID-19 vaccine. Whole-study results and caveats: Spike-specific TCRs gained breadth and depth after people received two AZD1222 doses. Repertoires were collected only later (after the peak T cell response had occurred).

The J segment lost 2 bases and the V segment lost 3 bases, leaving 10 bases of the junction unmatched. The CDR3 covers 17 residues. Per the germline V gene, CDR1 is KGHSY and CDR2 is FQNENV. The data were produced by immunoSEQ multiplex PCR, yet TCRdb's version contains in-frame clones alone and is incomplete. The sample lists around 120,000 clones, approximately 86% occurring once. The specimen was peripheral blood, collected 28 days after the second AZD1222 dose. V usage is TRBV16 and J usage is TRBJ1-2; 9 positions match TRBD1. The clonotype was recovered from an adult who received the AZD1222 COVID-19 vaccine. For the CDR3, the DNA is TGTGCCAGCAGCCATAAAAGGACAGGGGCCGAAAACTATGGCTACACCTTC. This sequence encodes CASSHKRTGAENYGYTF.